Each of the 9 T cell receptor beta chains below was sequenced from the same sample in a study of cytomegalovirus exposure and HLA in healthy donors. Primers for the PCR totalled 60 Vbeta and 13 Jbeta. Only in-frame clones appear in the TCRdb table, and some are missing; sequencing was by immunoSEQ multiplex PCR. The repertoire consists of a few hundred thousand clones, with 65% to 90% occurring once and the leading ten covering 1.3% to 1.5%. Material for sequencing was PBMCs. These receptor sequences come from a girl aged 10-17 years in good health and CMV-seronegative.

V is TRBV28 and J is TRBJ2-1; 12 positions agree with TRBD1. The CDR3 extends over 16 amino acids. V trimming: 3 bases; J trimming: 7 bases; junction bases outside the gene matches: 7. Per germline, CDR1 MDHEN and CDR2 SYDVKM. In DNA, the CDR3 is TGTGCCAGCAGTTTGTCCGGGACAGGGGGCCGGAATGAGCAGTTCTTC. Translation gives CASSLSGTGGRNEQFF.

The V and J genes are TRBV6-5 and TRBJ2-5, with TRBD2 matching 10 bases. CDR1 is MNHEY, CDR2 SVGAGI, per germline. Trimming at V came to 6 bases and at J to 2 bases, leaving 6 bases not matched to a gene. The CDR3 consists of 15 residues. CDR3: CASSPLAGVQETQYF. The CDR3 bases are TGTGCCAGCAGCCCTCTAGCGGGAGTTCAAGAGACCCAGTACTTC.

J is TRBJ1-5 and V is TRBV28; no firm D call. CDR1 and CDR2 (germline): MDHEN, SYDVKM. The CDR3 is 14 residues long. V shed 6 bases and J shed 3 bases, with 12 bases lying between them. CDR3 in amino acids: CASRPQKINQPQHF. The CDR3, as DNA: TGTGCCAGCAGACCTCAGAAAATCAATCAGCCCCAGCATTTT.

This clone has a handful of counts. The same CDR3 can be traced to other DNA sequences in this sample. The V call is TRBV7-2, the J call TRBJ1-1, with D possibly being TRBD1 (6 bases). The ends were cut back, 1 base at V and 2 bases at J, with 8 bases in the middle. The length of the CDR3 is 14 residues. CDR1 is SGHTA and CDR2 is FQGNSA in the germline V gene. The CDR3 reads CASSLGGGNTEAFF. The CDR3 region has the DNA TGTGCCAGCAGCTTAGGAGGGGGAAACACTGAAGCTTTCTTT.

This clone was seen a single time. The chain has TRBV5-4 and TRBJ1-3; no reliable D call. V was pared by 3 bases and J by 1 base, with 8 bases between. This CDR3 is built from 14 residues. The V gene's germline CDR1 is SGHNT and CDR2 YYREEE (reference sequence). The CDR3 sequence is CASSWRESGNTIYF. Written as DNA, the CDR3 is TGTGCCAGCAGCTGGAGAGAGTCTGGAAACACCATATATTTT.

The V and J genes are TRBV11-2 and TRBJ2-1; D gene unclear. The V gene's germline CDR1 is SGHAT and CDR2 FQNNGV. V was clipped by 0 bases and J by 10 bases, with 7 bases between them. The CDR3 sequence is 12 residues long. CDR3: CASSLDYGEQFF. The CDR3 DNA reads as TGTGCCAGCAGCTTAGATTACGGGGAGCAGTTCTTC.

The rearrangement uses TRBV5-1 and TRBJ1-2, with D unclear. The germline V and J ends were trimmed by 3 bases and 8 bases, with 11 bases remaining between them. Germline CDR1 reads SGHRS; CDR2 reads YFSETQ. This CDR3 has 12 residues. Here the CDR3 reads CASSSTRGGYTF. CDR3 nucleotides: TGCGCCAGCAGCTCGACCCGAGGGGGCTACACCTTC.

V usage is TRBV5-1 and J usage is TRBJ2-7; D may be TRBD1 (5 bases). The CDR3 totals 16 residues. Germline loops: CDR1 SGHRS, CDR2 YFSETQ. Trimming shortened V by 0 bases and J by 0 bases, and 13 bases separated the two germline ends. In DNA form, the CDR3 reads TGCGCCAGCAGCTTGGCACTCAGGGCCAGCTCCTACGAGCAGTACTTC. Translation gives CASSLALRASSYEQYF.

The V and J genes are TRBV7-2 and TRBJ2-1, with D hard to call. The V end was cut by 1 base, the J end by 1 base, with 8 bases between. The CDR3 is 15 residues long. Per germline, CDR1 SGHTA and CDR2 FQGNSA. CDR3 amino acids: CASSLGGRSYNEQFF. CDR3 bases: TGTGCCAGCAGCTTAGGAGGTAGGTCCTACAATGAGCAGTTCTTC.